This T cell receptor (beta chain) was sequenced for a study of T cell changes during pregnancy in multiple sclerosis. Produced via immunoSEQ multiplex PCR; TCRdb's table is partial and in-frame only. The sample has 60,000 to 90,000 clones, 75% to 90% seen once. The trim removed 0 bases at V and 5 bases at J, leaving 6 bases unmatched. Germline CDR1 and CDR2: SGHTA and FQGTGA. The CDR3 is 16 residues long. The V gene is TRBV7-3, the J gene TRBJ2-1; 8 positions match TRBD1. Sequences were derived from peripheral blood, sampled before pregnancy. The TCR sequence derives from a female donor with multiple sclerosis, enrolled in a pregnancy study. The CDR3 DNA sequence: TGTGCCAGCAGCTTAACGCACAGGGGGGACGACAATGAGCAGTTCTTC. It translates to CASSLTHRGDDNEQFF.